The 17 T cell receptor beta chains in this list originate from one sample, sequenced in a study of shared clonotypes between healthy human individuals. The assay was immunoSEQ multiplex PCR, and TCRdb's table has in-frame clones only and misses some. The sample yields about 980,000 clones, 60% to 85% seen once. Sequenced material: memory CD4+ T cells sorted from blood. Sample subset: CD45RA-negative fraction. The source of these receptors is a man aged 18 to 29 in good health.

The chain has TRBV10-3 and TRBJ2-7, with 10 bases that match TRBD1. CDR1 and CDR2 from the germline V gene are ENHRY and SYGVKD. The J segment lost 7 bases and the V segment lost 10 bases, leaving 13 bases of the junction unmatched. This CDR3 contains 14 residues. This chain's CDR3 is CATATGQGMGEQYF. CDR3 sequence (DNA): TGTGCCACCGCGACGGGACAGGGGATGGGAGAGCAGTACTTC.

This chain links TRBV7-8 with TRBJ1-1; 10 nucleotides line up with TRBD1. The ends lost 1 base at V and 4 bases at J; junction bases unmatched: 0. The CDR3 sequence is 14 residues long. Germline CDR1 reads SGHVS; CDR2 reads FQNEAQ. The CDR3 sequence is CASSLGDRGTEAFF. CDR3 sequence (DNA): TGTGCCAGCAGCTTAGGGGACAGGGGCACTGAAGCTTTCTTT.

The chain joins TRBV30 to TRBJ2-3, with TRBD2 as a possible D gene (7 bases). Germline CDR1 and CDR2: GTSNPN and SVGIG (reference sequence). V lost 4 bases to trimming and J lost 2 bases, with 13 bases between them. CDR3 length: 14 amino acids. Here the CDR3 reads CAWTLGGHTDTQYF. The CDR3, as DNA: TGTGCCTGGACTCTGGGGGGGCACACAGATACGCAGTATTTT.

The rearrangement uses TRBV7-6 and TRBJ1-5; D is perhaps TRBD1 (5 bases). Per the germline V gene, CDR1 is SGHVS and CDR2 is FNYEAQ. V was shortened by 1 base and J by 1 base, with 11 bases between the two germline ends. This CDR3 is built from 16 residues. The CDR3 is CASSLGGRGSNQPQHF. As DNA, the CDR3 is TGTGCCAGCAGCTTAGGAGGTCGGGGGAGCAATCAGCCCCAGCATTTT.

There are a few counts of this clone. The V call is TRBV9, the J call TRBJ1-6; no definite D call. Trimming left V 0 bases short and J 3 bases short, with 4 bases between. Germline loops: CDR1 SGDLS, CDR2 YYNGEE. This CDR3 region has 14 residues. The CDR3 region is CASSVEDYNSPLHF. For the CDR3, the DNA is TGTGCCAGCAGCGTAGAAGACTATAATTCACCCCTCCACTTT.

This chain links TRBV27 with TRBJ2-5; TRBD1 matches 9 bases. Germline loops: CDR1 MNHEY, CDR2 SMNVEV (reference sequence). The V gene end was trimmed by 8 bases and the J gene end by 4 bases; junction bases not matched to a gene: 14. The CDR3 has 16 amino acids. Written as DNA, the CDR3 is TGTGCCAGCTCTCGCGCCCTAACAGGGGGCACAGAGACCCAGTACTTC. This codes for CASSRALTGGTETQYF.

The CDR3, as DNA: TGCGCCAGCAGCTTGGCAGGGGGCACTGGAAACACCATATATTTT. Translating gives CASSLAGGTGNTIYF. The genes are TRBV5-1 and TRBJ1-3, with 8 bases fitting TRBD1. V lost 0 bases, J lost 2 bases, and 1 base stayed unmatched. Germline CDR1 and CDR2: SGHRS and YFSETQ. The CDR3 has 15 amino acids.

The rearrangement uses TRBV7-9 and TRBJ2-2, with 7 positions matching TRBD2. There are 16 residues in the CDR3. Germline CDR1 and CDR2: SEHNR and FQNEAQ (reference sequence). J was trimmed by 2 bases and V by 5 bases; bases with no gene match: 8. CDR3 coding DNA: TGTGCCAGCAGCCGGATCGCGGGAGATAACACCGGGGAGCTGTTTTTT. This translates into CASSRIAGDNTGELFF.

The chain carries TRBV6-1 and TRBJ1-3, with D uncertain. Germline lookup yields CDR1 MNHNS and CDR2 SASEGT. This CDR3 has 13 residues. With 6 bases removed from V and 3 bases from J, the gap between germline ends came to 9 bases. CDR3 region: CASSAVSGNTIYF. The CDR3 coding sequence is TGTGCCAGCAGCGCGGTTAGTGGAAACACCATATATTTT.

CDR3 coding DNA: TGCGCCAGCAGTCTCGGGGGGGCCAGGGCAGATACGCAGTATTTT. Protein sequence: CASSLGGARADTQYF. The genes are TRBV5-1 and TRBJ2-3, with TRBD2 matching over 8 bases. Germline assignment: CDR1 SGHRS and CDR2 YFSETQ. Unmatched junction bases numbered 9, after V lost 5 bases and J lost 4 bases. This CDR3 region has 15 residues. Filled out from reference TRBV5-1 and TRBJ2-3, the complete variable domain reads KAGVTQTPRYLIKTRGQQVTLSCSPISGHRSVSWYQQTPGQGLQFLFEYFSETQRNKGNFPGRFSGRQFSNSRSEMNVSTLELGDSALYLCASSLGGARADTQYFGPGTRLTVL.

V gene TRBV19 combines with J gene TRBJ1-5; D gene ambiguous. This CDR3 region has 16 residues. The germline V gene has CDR1 LNHDA and CDR2 SQIVND (reference sequence). Trimming pared 5 bases from V and 3 bases from J, leaving 17 bases between. CDR3 protein: CASSPPYGSLNQPQHF. Written as DNA, the CDR3 is TGTGCCAGTAGTCCACCCTACGGGAGTCTCAATCAGCCCCAGCATTTT.

The sample holds a few counts of this clone. The sample carries other DNA sequences with the same CDR3. CDR3 in amino acids: CSALTGDTQYF. CDR3 sequence (DNA): TGCAGTGCCCTGACAGGAGATACGCAGTATTTT. V gene TRBV20-1 combines with J gene TRBJ2-3, with a tentative D call TRBD1 (6 bases). This CDR3 contains 11 residues. Germline-derived CDR1 and CDR2 are DFQATT and SNEGSKA (reference sequence). The V gene lost 6 bases and the J gene lost 5 bases, with 9 bases spanning the gap.

The chain employs TRBV6-5 and TRBJ1-2, with D maybe TRBD1 (6 bases). The CDR3 sequence is 15 residues long. Trimming shortened V by 3 bases and J by 8 bases, and 19 bases separated the two germline ends. CDR1 is MNHEY and CDR2 is SVGAGI in the germline V gene. CDR3 residues: CASSYDRRVLGGYTF. The CDR3 region has the DNA TGTGCCAGCAGTTATGACAGGAGGGTCCTAGGGGGCTACACCTTC.

The chain combines TRBV5-4 with TRBJ2-3; possibly TRBD1 or TRBD2 for D (5 bases each). The CDR3 length is 13 residues. Between the trimmed V and J ends, which lost 0 bases and 5 bases, there was a span of 7 bases. Germline assignment: CDR1 SGHNT and CDR2 YYREEE (reference sequence). CDR3 nucleotide sequence: TGTGCCAGCAGCTTGGGGGGGAAAGATACGCAGTATTTT. It encodes CASSLGGKDTQYF.

The chain links TRBV19 to TRBJ2-3, with D hard to call. The CDR3 is made up of 15 amino acids. Between the trimmed V and J ends, which lost 1 base and 2 bases, there was a span of 10 bases. Germline lookup yields CDR1 LNHDA and CDR2 SQIVND (reference sequence). The CDR3 DNA follows: TGTGCCAGTAGTATAGGTTACATGTTCACAGATACGCAGTATTTT. As protein: CASSIGYMFTDTQYF. The full variable domain, its missing parts supplied by reference TRBV19 and TRBJ2-3, is DGGITQSPKYLFRKEGQNVTLSCEQNLNHDAMYWYRQDPGQGLRLIYYSQIVNDFQKGDIAEGYSVSREKKESFPLTVTSAQKNPTAFYLCASSIGYMFTDTQYFGPGTRLTVL.

This chain joins TRBV5-5 and TRBJ2-7; D is perhaps TRBD2 (5 bases). The CDR3 contains 15 residues. Germline CDR1 SGHKS, CDR2 YYEKEE (reference sequence). V lost 4 bases and J 4 bases, leaving 18 bases between the germline ends. CDR3: CASSTHSGRGYEQYF. The CDR3 DNA reads TGTGCCAGCAGCACCCACTCGGGGAGAGGATACGAGCAGTACTTC.

Remarks on this clone: This specimen includes other DNA sequences encoding the same CDR3. The chain couples TRBV18 to TRBJ1-5, with no clear D. Deletions cut 2 bases from V and 1 base from J, with 3 bases between. Germline V CDR1 and CDR2: KGHSH, LQKENI. This CDR3 region has 13 residues. Here the CDR3 DNA reads TGTGCCAGCTCACCAATAAGCAATCAGCCCCAGCATTTT. As protein: CASSPISNQPQHF. Full variable domain (missing parts from reference TRBV18 and TRBJ1-5): NAGVMQNPRHLVRRRGQEARLRCSPMKGHSHVYWYRQLPEEGLKFMVYLQKENIIDESGMPKERFSAEFPKEGPSILRIQQVVRGDSAAYFCASSPISNQPQHFGDGTRLSIL.